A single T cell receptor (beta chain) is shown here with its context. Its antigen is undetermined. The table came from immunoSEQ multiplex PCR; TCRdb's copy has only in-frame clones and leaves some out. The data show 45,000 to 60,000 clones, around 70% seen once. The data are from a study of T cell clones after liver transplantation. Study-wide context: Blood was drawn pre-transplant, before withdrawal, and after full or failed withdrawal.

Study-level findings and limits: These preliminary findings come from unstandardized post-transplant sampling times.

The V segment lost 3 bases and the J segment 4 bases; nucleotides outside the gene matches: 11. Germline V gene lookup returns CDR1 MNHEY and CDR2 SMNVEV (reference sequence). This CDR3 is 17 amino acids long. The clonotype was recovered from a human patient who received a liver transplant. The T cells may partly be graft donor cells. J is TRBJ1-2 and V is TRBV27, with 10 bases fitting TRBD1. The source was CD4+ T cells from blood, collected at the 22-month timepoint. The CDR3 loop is CASSFRDRGLVFYGYTF. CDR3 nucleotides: TGTGCCAGCAGTTTCCGAGACAGGGGGCTTGTTTTCTATGGCTACACCTTC.